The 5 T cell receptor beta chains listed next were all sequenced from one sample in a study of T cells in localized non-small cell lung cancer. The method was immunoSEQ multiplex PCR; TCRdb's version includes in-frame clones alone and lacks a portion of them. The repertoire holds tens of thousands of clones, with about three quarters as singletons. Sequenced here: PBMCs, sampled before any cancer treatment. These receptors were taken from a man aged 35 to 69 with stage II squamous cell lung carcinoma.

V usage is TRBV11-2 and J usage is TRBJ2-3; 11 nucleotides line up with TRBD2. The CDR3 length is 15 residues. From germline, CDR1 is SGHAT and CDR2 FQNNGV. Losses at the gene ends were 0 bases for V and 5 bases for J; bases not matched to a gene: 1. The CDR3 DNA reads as TGTGCCAGCAGCTTAGATGGACTAGCGGGAGATACGCAGTATTTT. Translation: CASSLDGLAGDTQYF.

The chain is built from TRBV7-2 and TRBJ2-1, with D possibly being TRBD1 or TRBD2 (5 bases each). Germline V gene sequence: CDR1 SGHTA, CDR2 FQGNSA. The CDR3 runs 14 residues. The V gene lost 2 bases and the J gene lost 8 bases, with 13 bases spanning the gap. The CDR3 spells CASSLKGRGYEQFF. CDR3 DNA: TGTGCCAGCAGCTTAAAGGGGCGCGGGTATGAGCAGTTCTTC.

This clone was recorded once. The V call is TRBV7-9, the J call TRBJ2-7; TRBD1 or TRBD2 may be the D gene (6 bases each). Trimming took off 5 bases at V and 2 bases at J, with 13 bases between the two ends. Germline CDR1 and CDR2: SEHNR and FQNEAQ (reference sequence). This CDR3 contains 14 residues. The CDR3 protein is CASSQQGLTYEQYF. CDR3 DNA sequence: TGTGCCAGCAGCCAACAGGGACTCACCTACGAGCAGTACTTC.

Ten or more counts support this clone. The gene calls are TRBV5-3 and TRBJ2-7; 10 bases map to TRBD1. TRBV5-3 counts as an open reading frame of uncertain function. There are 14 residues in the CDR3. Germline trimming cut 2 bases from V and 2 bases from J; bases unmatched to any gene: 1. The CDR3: CARSLGQGAYEQYF. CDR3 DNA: TGTGCCAGAAGCTTAGGACAGGGGGCCTACGAGCAGTACTTC.

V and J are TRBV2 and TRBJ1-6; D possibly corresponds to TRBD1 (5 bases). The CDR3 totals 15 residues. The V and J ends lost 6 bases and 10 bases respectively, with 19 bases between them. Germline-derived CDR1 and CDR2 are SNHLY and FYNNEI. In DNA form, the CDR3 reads TGTGCCAGCAGGGACCCCGGGACCGCTTGGTCACCCCTCCACTTT. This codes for CASRDPGTAWSPLHF.